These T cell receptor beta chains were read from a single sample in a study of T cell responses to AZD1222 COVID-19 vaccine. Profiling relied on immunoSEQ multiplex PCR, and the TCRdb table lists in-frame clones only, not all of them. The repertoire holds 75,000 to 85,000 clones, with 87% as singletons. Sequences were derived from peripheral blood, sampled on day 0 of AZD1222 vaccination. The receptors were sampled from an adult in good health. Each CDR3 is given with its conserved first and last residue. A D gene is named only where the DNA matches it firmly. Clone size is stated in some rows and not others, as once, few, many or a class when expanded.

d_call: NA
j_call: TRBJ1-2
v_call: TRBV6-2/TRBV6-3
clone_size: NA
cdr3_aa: CASSLGGQGYTF
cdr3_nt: TGTGCCAGCAGTCTAGGGGGGCAAGGCTACACCTTC

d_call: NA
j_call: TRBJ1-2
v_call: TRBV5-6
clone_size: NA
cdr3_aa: CASSLRRGLNYGYTF
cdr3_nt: TGTGCCAGCAGCTTGCGGAGAGGCTTAAACTATGGCTACACCTTC

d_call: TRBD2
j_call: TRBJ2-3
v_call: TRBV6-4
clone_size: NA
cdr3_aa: CASSDGRASDTQYF
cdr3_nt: TGTGCCAGCAGTGACGGGAGGGCCTCGGATACGCAGTATTTT

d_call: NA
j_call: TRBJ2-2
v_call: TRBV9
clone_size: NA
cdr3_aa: CASSVATGPETANTGELFF
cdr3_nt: TGTGCCAGCAGCGTAGCTACGGGGCCGGAGACAGCAAACACCGGGGAGCTGTTTTTT

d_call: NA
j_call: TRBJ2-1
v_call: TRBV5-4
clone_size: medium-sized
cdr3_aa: CASSLGEEESDEQFF
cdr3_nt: TGTGCCAGCAGCTTGGGGGAAGAAGAAAGCGATGAGCAGTTCTTC

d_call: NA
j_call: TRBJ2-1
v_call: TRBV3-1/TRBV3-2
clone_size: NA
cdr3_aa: CASSQEGGAGREQFF
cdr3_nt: TGTGCCAGCAGCCAAGAAGGGGGAGCGGGCCGCGAGCAGTTCTTC

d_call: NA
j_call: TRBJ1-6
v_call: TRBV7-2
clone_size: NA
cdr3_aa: CASSLVAGNNSPLHF
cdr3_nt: TGTGCCAGCAGCTTAGTAGCAGGGAATAATTCACCCCTCCACTTT

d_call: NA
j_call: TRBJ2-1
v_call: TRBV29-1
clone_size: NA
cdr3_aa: CSEGVNEQFF
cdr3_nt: TGCAGCGAGGGTGTAAATGAGCAGTTCTTC

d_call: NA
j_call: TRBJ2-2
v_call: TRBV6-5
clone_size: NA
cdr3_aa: CASSYSNTGELFF
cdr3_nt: TGTGCCAGCAGTTACTCGAATACCGGGGAGCTGTTTTTT

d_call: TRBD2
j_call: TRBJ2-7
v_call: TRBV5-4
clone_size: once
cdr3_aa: CASSSRLAGSYEQYF
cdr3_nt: TGTGCCAGCAGCTCTAGACTAGCGGGGTCCTACGAGCAGTACTTC

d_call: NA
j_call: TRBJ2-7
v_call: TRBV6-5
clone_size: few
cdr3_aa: CASSYHGSASYEQYF
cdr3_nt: TGTGCCAGCAGTTACCACGGCAGTGCCTCCTACGAGCAGTACTTC

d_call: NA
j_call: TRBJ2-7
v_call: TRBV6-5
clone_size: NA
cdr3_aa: CASVKTGWGYEQYF
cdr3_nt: TGTGCCAGCGTTAAAACAGGGTGGGGGTACGAGCAGTACTTC

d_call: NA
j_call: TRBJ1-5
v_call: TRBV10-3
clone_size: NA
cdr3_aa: CAIADRTNQPQHF
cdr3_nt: TGTGCCATCGCAGACAGGACCAATCAGCCCCAGCATTTT

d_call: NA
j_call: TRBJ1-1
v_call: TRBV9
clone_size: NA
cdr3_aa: CASSAGHGNTEAFF
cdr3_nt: TGTGCCAGCAGCGCAGGACACGGGAACACTGAAGCTTTCTTT

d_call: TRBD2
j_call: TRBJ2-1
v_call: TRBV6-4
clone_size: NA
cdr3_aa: CASSDSSGSSYNEQFF
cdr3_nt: TGTGCCAGCAGTGACTCGAGCGGGAGCTCCTACAATGAGCAGTTCTTC

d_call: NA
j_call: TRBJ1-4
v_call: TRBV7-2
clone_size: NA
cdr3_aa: CASSSRGEGGEKLFF
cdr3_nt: TGTGCCAGCAGCTCTCGGGGCGAGGGAGGTGAAAAACTGTTTTTT

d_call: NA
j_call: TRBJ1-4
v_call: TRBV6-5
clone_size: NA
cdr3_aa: CASYTPRRAEKLFF
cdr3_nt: TGTGCCAGTTACACCCCCAGGAGGGCTGAAAAACTGTTTTTT

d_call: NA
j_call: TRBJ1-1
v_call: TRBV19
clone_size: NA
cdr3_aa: CASSMRGSGTSEAFF
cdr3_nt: TGTGCCAGTAGTATGCGGGGTAGTGGAACCAGTGAAGCTTTCTTT

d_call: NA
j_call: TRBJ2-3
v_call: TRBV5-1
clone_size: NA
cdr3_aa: CASSLGLPSDTQYF
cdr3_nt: TGCGCCAGCAGCTTGGGACTCCCTTCAGATACGCAGTATTTT

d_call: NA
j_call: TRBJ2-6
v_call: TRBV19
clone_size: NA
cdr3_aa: CASSKGSGANVLTF
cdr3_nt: TGTGCCAGTAGTAAGGGCTCTGGGGCCAACGTCCTGACTTTC

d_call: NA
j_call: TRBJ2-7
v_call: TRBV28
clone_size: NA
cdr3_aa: CASSSGVGYEQYF
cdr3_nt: TGTGCCAGCAGTTCCGGGGTCGGCTACGAGCAGTACTTC

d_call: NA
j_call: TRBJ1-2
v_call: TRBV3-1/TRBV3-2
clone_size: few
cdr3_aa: CASSPGGVGGYTF
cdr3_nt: TGTGCCAGCAGCCCCGGGGGGGTCGGTGGCTACACCTTC

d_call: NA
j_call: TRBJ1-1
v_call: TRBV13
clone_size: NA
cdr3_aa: CASSLGTFEAFF
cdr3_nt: TGTGCCAGCAGCTTAGGGACCTTTGAAGCTTTCTTT

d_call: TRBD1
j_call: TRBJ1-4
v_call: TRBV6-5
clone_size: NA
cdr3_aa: CASSSPGTVGEKLFF
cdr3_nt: TGTGCCAGCAGTTCCCCCGGGACAGTGGGTGAAAAACTGTTTTTT

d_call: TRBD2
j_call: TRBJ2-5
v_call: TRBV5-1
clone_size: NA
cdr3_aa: CASSLQAGSQETQYF
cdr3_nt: TGCGCCAGCAGCTTGCAAGCGGGGTCCCAAGAGACCCAGTACTTC

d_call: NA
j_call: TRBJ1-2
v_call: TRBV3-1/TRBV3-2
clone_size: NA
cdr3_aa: CASSQGRGGDGYTF
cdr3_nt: TGTGCCAGCAGCCAGGGCAGGGGAGGAGATGGCTACACCTTC

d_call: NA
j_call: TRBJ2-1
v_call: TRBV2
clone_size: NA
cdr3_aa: CASRVQGTPYNEQFF
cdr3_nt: TGTGCCAGCAGAGTTCAGGGGACCCCCTACAATGAGCAGTTCTTC

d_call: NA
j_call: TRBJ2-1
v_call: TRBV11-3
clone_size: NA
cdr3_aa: CASSSLPSSGSKNEQFF
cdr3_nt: TGTGCCAGCAGCTCCCTCCCCAGTTCTGGCTCCAAGAATGAGCAGTTCTTC

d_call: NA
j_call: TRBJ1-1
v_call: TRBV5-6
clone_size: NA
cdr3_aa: CASSLRGSQGMKNTEAFF
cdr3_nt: TGTGCCAGCAGCTTGCGGGGTTCACAGGGAATGAAAAACACTGAAGCTTTCTTT

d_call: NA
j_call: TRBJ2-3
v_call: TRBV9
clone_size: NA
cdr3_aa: CASSQQLGTDTQYF
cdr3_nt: TGTGCCAGCAGCCAGCAATTAGGAACAGATACGCAGTATTTT

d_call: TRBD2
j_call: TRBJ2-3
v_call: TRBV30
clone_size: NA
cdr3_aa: CAWGKREGTDTQYF
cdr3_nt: TGTGCCTGGGGAAAACGGGAGGGAACAGATACGCAGTATTTT

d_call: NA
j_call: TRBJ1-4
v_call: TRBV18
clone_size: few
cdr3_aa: CASSKPSQDEKLFF
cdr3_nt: TGTGCCAGCTCCAAGCCCTCTCAAGACGAAAAACTGTTTTTT

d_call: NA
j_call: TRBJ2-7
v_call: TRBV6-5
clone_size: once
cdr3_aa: CASSRQAPYEQYF
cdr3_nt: TGTGCCAGCAGTAGACAGGCACCTTACGAGCAGTACTTC

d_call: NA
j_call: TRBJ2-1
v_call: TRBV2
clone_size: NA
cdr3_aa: CASSHQPRSNNEQFF
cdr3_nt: TGTGCCAGCAGTCATCAACCCCGATCCAACAATGAGCAGTTCTTC

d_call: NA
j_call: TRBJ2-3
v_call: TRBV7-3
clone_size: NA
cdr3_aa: CASSLRPAGVLDTQYF
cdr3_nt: TGTGCCAGCAGCTTACGCCCCGCCGGAGTCTTAGATACGCAGTATTTT

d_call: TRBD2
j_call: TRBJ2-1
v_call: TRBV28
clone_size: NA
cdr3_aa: CASSPLAGGDYNEQFF
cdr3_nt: TGTGCCAGCAGCCCCTTAGCGGGAGGGGATTACAATGAGCAGTTCTTC

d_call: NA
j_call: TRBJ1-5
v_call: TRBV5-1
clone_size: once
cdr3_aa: CASSLEGLSNQPQHF
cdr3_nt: TGCGCCAGCAGCTTGGAGGGGTTGAGCAATCAGCCCCAGCATTTT

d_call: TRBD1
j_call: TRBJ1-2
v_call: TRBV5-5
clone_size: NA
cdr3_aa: CASSPPGQDIYGYTF
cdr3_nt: TGTGCCAGCAGCCCTCCGGGACAGGACATCTATGGCTACACCTTC

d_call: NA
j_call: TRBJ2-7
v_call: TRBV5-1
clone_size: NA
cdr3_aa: CASSLGQEAYEQYF
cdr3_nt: TGCGCCAGCAGCTTGGGGCAGGAAGCCTACGAGCAGTACTTC

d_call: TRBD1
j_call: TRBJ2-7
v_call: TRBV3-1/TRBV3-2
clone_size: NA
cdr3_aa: CASSRPGQTSYEQYF
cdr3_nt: TGTGCCAGCAGCCGCCCGGGACAGACCTCCTACGAGCAGTACTTC

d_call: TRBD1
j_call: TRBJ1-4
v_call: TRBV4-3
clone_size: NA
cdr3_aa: CASSQEPLTEGGGEKLFF
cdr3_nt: TGCGCCAGCAGCCAAGAACCCCTTACGGAAGGGGGCGGTGAAAAACTGTTTTTT

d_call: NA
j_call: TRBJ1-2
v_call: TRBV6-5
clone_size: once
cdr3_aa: CASRQRFAPNYGYTF
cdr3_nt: TGTGCCAGCAGACAGAGATTTGCCCCTAACTATGGCTACACCTTC

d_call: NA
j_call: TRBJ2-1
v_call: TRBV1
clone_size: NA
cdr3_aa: CTSSQDRGQAGGPYNEQFF
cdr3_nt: TGCACCAGCAGCCAAGATCGGGGCCAGGCGGGAGGGCCCTACAATGAGCAGTTCTTC

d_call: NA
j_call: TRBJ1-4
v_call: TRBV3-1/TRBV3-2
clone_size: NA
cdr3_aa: CASSQVGGFEKLFF
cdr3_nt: TGTGCCAGCAGCCAAGTAGGGGGGTTTGAAAAACTGTTTTTT

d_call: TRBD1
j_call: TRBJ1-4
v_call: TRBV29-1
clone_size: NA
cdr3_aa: CSVAGDSLKGGVDQEKLFF
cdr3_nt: TGCAGCGTTGCGGGGGACAGTTTAAAGGGTGGAGTGGATCAGGAAAAACTGTTTTTT

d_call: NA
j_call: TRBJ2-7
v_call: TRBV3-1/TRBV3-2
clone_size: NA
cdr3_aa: CASSQDSAGGYEQYF
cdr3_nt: TGTGCCAGCAGCCAAGATTCAGCAGGAGGCTACGAGCAGTACTTC

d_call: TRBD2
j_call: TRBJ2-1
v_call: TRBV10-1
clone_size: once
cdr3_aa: CASSGTSGRPNNEQFF
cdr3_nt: TGCGCCAGCAGTGGGACTAGCGGGAGGCCAAACAATGAGCAGTTCTTC

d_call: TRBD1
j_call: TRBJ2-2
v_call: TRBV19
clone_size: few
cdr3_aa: CATRGTGELFF
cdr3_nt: TGTGCTACCAGGGGGACCGGGGAGCTGTTTTTT

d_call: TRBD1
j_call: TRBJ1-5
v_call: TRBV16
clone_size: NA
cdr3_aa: CASSQFGAGGQPQHF
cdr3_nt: TGTGCCAGCAGCCAATTTGGGGCAGGGGGTCAGCCCCAGCATTTT